Presented here are 21 T cell receptor beta chains from one specimen sequenced in a study of blood T cells in healthy people across ages. A second PCR of roughly 6 to 12 cycles used a sample-barcoded 5' primer and a J-beta primer mix. TCRdb re-called the 5' RACE reads through MiXCR, storing one row per CDR3 protein. This sample has about 680,000 distinct CDR3 sequences, with 49% found just once. The sequenced sample consisted of blood. All receptors come from a woman in her sixties in good health.

The V and J genes are TRBV7-2 and TRBJ2-7; no clear D. Germline CDR1 SGHTA, CDR2 FQGNSA. Trimming stripped 5 bases from V and 2 bases from J, with 16 bases between. The CDR3 runs 15 residues. The CDR3 coding sequence is TGTGCCAGCAGCGCGTCCCCTCGCCTTACCTACGAGCAGTACTTC. Protein: CASSASPRLTYEQYF.

V usage is TRBV29-1 and J usage is TRBJ2-5; TRBD1 matches at 8 bases. The CDR3 is 12 amino acids. The germline gives CDR1 SQVTM, CDR2 ANQGSEA. The V and J ends lost 7 bases and 5 bases, in that order; junction bases with no gene match: 6. The CDR3 region has the DNA TGCAGCGAAACACAGGGGGGCGAGACCCAGTACTTC. Translating gives CSETQGGETQYF.

The CDR3, as DNA: TGTGCCAGCAGCCAAGGGGCAGGGGTTACCGAGCAGTACTTC. It specifies CASSQGAGVTEQYF. The genes are TRBV3-1 and TRBJ2-7; a possible D gene is TRBD1 (6 bases). This CDR3 has 14 residues. Trimming left V 1 base short and J 6 bases short, with 13 bases between. The germline CDR1 and CDR2 sequences are LGHDT and YNNKEL (reference sequence).

This clonotype was seen many times. The V gene is TRBV4-3, the J gene TRBJ1-1; TRBD1 is a possible D gene (5 bases). V was trimmed by 3 bases and J by 9 bases, leaving 20 bases between them. The CDR3 spans 15 residues. The V gene's germline CDR1 is LGHNA and CDR2 YSLEER. The CDR3 is CASSHSRTSGGKAFF. CDR3 nucleotide sequence: TGCGCCAGCAGCCACTCCAGGACATCGGGGGGGAAAGCTTTCTTT.

The V call is TRBV20-1, the J call TRBJ2-2; 9 nucleotides agree with TRBD2. This CDR3 is 17 amino acids long. V lost 0 bases, J lost 4 bases, and 9 bases stayed unmatched. CDR1 DFQATT and CDR2 SNEGSKA come from the germline V gene (reference sequence). CDR3 loop: CSARDQAGGPGTGELFF. The DNA of the CDR3 is TGCAGTGCTAGAGATCAGGCGGGAGGGCCTGGCACCGGGGAGCTGTTTTTT.

The CDR3 DNA reads as TGTGCCAGCAGCCTACAGGGGAACGCCTATGGCTACACCTTC. Translating it yields CASSLQGNAYGYTF. The chain recombines TRBV6-1 with TRBJ1-2, with TRBD1 matching over 7 bases. The junction had 8 bases not matched to a gene; V was cut back by 6 bases and J by 4 bases. The CDR3 totals 14 residues. CDR1 MNHNS and CDR2 SASEGT come from the germline V gene.

This clonotype showed up just a few times. V usage is TRBV20-1 and J usage is TRBJ2-7; D possibly corresponds to TRBD1 (5 bases). Deletions cut 0 bases from V and 4 bases from J, with 13 bases between. CDR3 length: 14 amino acids. Germline lookup yields CDR1 DFQATT and CDR2 SNEGSKA (reference sequence). CDR3 in amino acids: CSARDPRGSYEQYF. The DNA for the CDR3 is TGCAGTGCTAGAGATCCTAGGGGATCTTACGAGCAGTACTTC.

The rearrangement uses TRBV4-2 and TRBJ1-1, with TRBD1 identical over 9 bases. Germline V gene sequence: CDR1 LGHNA, CDR2 YNFKEQ. Trimming took 1 base from V and 0 from J; bases not matched to a gene: 6. This CDR3 is built from 17 residues. Here the CDR3 reads CASSQAHGQGMNTEAFF. DNA of the CDR3: TGTGCCAGCAGCCAAGCCCACGGACAGGGGATGAACACTGAAGCTTTCTTT.

The chain has TRBV5-1 and TRBJ2-1; 11 bases map to TRBD2. V lost 4 bases and J lost 6; bases outside the gene matches: 6. Germline values: CDR1 SGHRS, CDR2 YFSETQ. The CDR3 has 15 amino acids. The CDR3 sequence: CASSLGLAEPNEQFF. CDR3 bases: TGCGCCAGCAGCCTGGGACTAGCGGAACCCAATGAGCAGTTCTTC.

This sequence joins TRBV7-3 and TRBJ1-1, with 7 bases identical to TRBD1. CDR1 and CDR2 from the germline V gene are SGHTA and FQGTGA. This CDR3 has 13 amino acids. Trimming removed 4 bases from V and 4 bases from J; junction bases left unmatched: 3. The CDR3 region has the DNA TGTGCCAGCAGCTCCGACAGGGTCACTGAAGCTTTCTTT. This translates into CASSSDRVTEAFF.

In this sample, this clonotype turned up a few times. This sequence joins TRBV7-2 and TRBJ2-3; D is ambiguous. This CDR3 comprises 17 residues. The germline V and J ends were trimmed by 1 base and 0 bases, with 14 bases remaining between them. The V gene's germline CDR1 is SGHTA and CDR2 FQGNSA. CDR3 in amino acids: CASSLGRRPSSTDTQYF. The DNA of the CDR3 is TGTGCCAGCAGCTTAGGAAGGCGTCCTTCTAGCACAGATACGCAGTATTTT.

This clonotype was detected once. The rearrangement uses TRBV5-1 and TRBJ2-1; 9 nucleotides align to TRBD2. Germline V CDR1 and CDR2: SGHRS, YFSETQ. This CDR3 is 15 amino acids long. V was pared by 2 bases and J by 6 bases, with 6 bases of the junction left unmatched. CDR3 residues: CASSLTGTSFNEQFF. The CDR3 coding sequence is TGCGCCAGCAGCTTAACCGGGACTAGCTTCAATGAGCAGTTCTTC.

This sequence joins TRBV28 and TRBJ2-7; 7 bases agree with TRBD2. The V segment lost 3 bases and the J segment 2 bases; nucleotides outside the gene matches: 4. Germline V gives CDR1 MDHEN, CDR2 SYDVKM. The CDR3 is 14 residues long. DNA of the CDR3: TGTGCCAGCAGTTTGGGCGGGAGCACCTACGAGCAGTACTTC. Its protein product is CASSLGGSTYEQYF.

In this sample, this clonotype turned up a few times. The chain has TRBV29-1 and TRBJ1-1; D gene ambiguous. This CDR3 has 12 residues. Germline CDR1 is SQVTM and CDR2 is ANQGSEA. Between the trimmed V and J ends, which lost 5 bases and 4 bases, there was a span of 11 bases. The CDR3 loop is CSVRWVGTEAFF. The DNA for the CDR3 is TGCAGCGTTAGGTGGGTTGGCACTGAAGCTTTCTTT.

V usage is TRBV20-1 and J usage is TRBJ2-7; D is possibly TRBD1 or TRBD2 (5 bases each). V was trimmed by 6 bases and J by 0 bases, leaving 12 bases between them. The CDR3 runs 13 residues. The V gene's germline CDR1 is DFQATT and CDR2 SNEGSKA (reference sequence). CDR3 residues: CSAKGRNSYEQYF. CDR3 bases: TGCAGTGCCAAGGGACGGAACTCCTACGAGCAGTACTTC.

The chain recombines TRBV2 with TRBJ1-1; D gene unclear. The CDR3 is 13 residues long. Trimming took off 7 bases at V and 6 bases at J, with 15 bases between the two ends. Germline V gives CDR1 SNHLY, CDR2 FYNNEI. As DNA, the CDR3 is TGTGCCAGCAACCCACAAAGATCGGCTGAAGCTTTCTTT. Encoded protein: CASNPQRSAEAFF.

V gene TRBV15 combines with J gene TRBJ1-2, with TRBD1 identical over 7 bases. Germline V gene sequence: CDR1 LNHNV, CDR2 YYDKDF (reference sequence). V was pared by 4 bases and J by 2 bases, with 1 base of the junction left unmatched. This CDR3 is 13 amino acids long. The CDR3 DNA reads as TGTGCCACCAGCACACAGGGGAACTATGGCTACACCTTC. Encoded protein: CATSTQGNYGYTF. Variable domain in full (rest from reference TRBV15 and TRBJ1-2): DAMVIQNPRYQVTQFGKPVTLSCSQTLNHNVMYWYQQKSSQAPKLLFHYYDKDFNNEADTPDNFQSRRPNTSFCFLDIRSPGLGDTAMYLCATSTQGNYGYTFGSGTRLTVV.

This rearrangement joins TRBV28 to TRBJ2-6; no clear D. The V gene's germline CDR1 is MDHEN and CDR2 SYDVKM. The V end lost 7 bases, the J end lost 0 bases, and 7 bases lay between the germline ends. The CDR3 spans 14 residues. This chain's CDR3 is CASTLISGANVLTF. The CDR3 nucleotides read TGTGCCAGCACCTTAATCTCTGGGGCCAACGTCCTGACTTTC.

About this clonotype itself: Compared with germline, one end of the junction differs, possibly owing to a read error. V is TRBV10-3 and J is TRBJ1-2; 10 bases line up with TRBD1. CDR3 length: 14 amino acids. Germline CDR1 reads ENHRY; CDR2 reads SYGVKD. CDR3 loop: CAIRLTGGVYDYTF. CDR3 bases: TGTGCCATCAGGTTGACAGGGGGCGTCTATGACTACACCTTC.

V usage is TRBV7-6 and J usage is TRBJ2-7; 13 positions match TRBD2. This CDR3 contains 16 residues. Germline CDR1 SGHVS, CDR2 FNYEAQ. Trimming removed 5 bases from V and 1 base from J; junction bases left unmatched: 5. The DNA of the CDR3 is TGTGCCAGCAGCCCCAGGACTAGCGGGAGTTCCTACGAGCAGTACTTC. Translated, it gives CASSPRTSGSSYEQYF. The full variable domain, completed using reference TRBV7-6 and TRBJ2-7, is GAGVSQSPRYKVTKRGQDVALRCDPISGHVSLYWYRQALGQGPEFLTYFNYEAQQDKSGLPNDRFSAERPEGSISTLTIQRTEQRDSAMYRCASSPRTSGSSYEQYFGPGTRLTVT.

This sequence joins TRBV28 and TRBJ2-6, with D possibly matching TRBD1 (6 bases). Germline CDR1 and CDR2: MDHEN and SYDVKM. V gave up 8 bases and J gave up 4 bases, with 18 bases separating them. This CDR3 has 16 residues. CDR3 DNA: TGTGCCAGCTTGGACAGCGGCAGTAAAGGGGCCAACGTCCTGACTTTC. Its translation: CASLDSGSKGANVLTF.